What follows are 21 T cell receptor beta chains derived from one specimen sequenced in a study of control samples from healthy donors and cancer patients. Sequenced by immunoSEQ multiplex PCR; TCRdb stores in-frame clones only, minus some. The table lists fewer than 200,000 clones, almost 90% of them singletons. Input material: blood. These receptors originate from a woman between 45 and 60 years old in good health.

The chain is built from TRBV7-8 and TRBJ2-5; TRBD2 might be the D (6 bases). CDR1 is SGHVS and CDR2 is FQNEAQ in the germline V gene. The length of the CDR3 is 15 residues. The ends were cut back, 8 bases at V and 1 base at J, with 17 bases in the middle. CDR3 in DNA: TGTGCCAGCCGACTCCGCGGGGCGCTCCAAGAGACCCAGTACTTC. Its translation is CASRLRGALQETQYF.

This chain joins TRBV5-1 and TRBJ2-2; TRBD1 matches at 9 bases. This CDR3 spans 16 amino acids. Losses at the gene ends were 7 bases for V and 3 bases for J; bases not matched to a gene: 10. CDR1 and CDR2 from the germline V gene are SGHRS and YFSETQ. The CDR3 reads CASDNRGLGDTGELFF. DNA of the CDR3: TGCGCCAGCGATAACAGGGGGCTTGGCGACACCGGGGAGCTGTTTTTT.

In regard to this clone: A much larger clonotype is one base distant, so this may be a read error. V is TRBV6-5 and J is TRBJ2-6; D remains ambiguous. There are 13 residues in the CDR3. Trimming took 5 bases from V and 0 from J, leaving 2 bases between them. Germline assignment: CDR1 MNHEY and CDR2 SVGAGI. Here the CDR3 DNA reads TGTGCCAGCAGTCGCTCTGGGGCCAACGTCCTGACTTTC. Translation: CASSRSGANVLTF.

This chain connects TRBV25-1 to TRBJ1-1; TRBD1 matches at 7 bases. Germline trimming cut 5 bases from V and 3 bases from J; bases unmatched to any gene: 3. This CDR3 is 13 amino acids long. Germline V lookup: CDR1 MGHDK, CDR2 SYGVNS. The chain's CDR3 is CASSMTGYTEAFF. In DNA form, the CDR3 reads TGTGCCAGCAGTATGACAGGGTACACTGAAGCTTTCTTT.

The chain carries TRBV5-1 and TRBJ2-1; 11 bases agree with TRBD2. Germline V gives CDR1 SGHRS, CDR2 YFSETQ. This CDR3 is 17 amino acids long. The ends lost 0 bases at V and 7 bases at J; junction bases unmatched: 9. For the CDR3, the DNA is TGCGCCAGCAGCTTGGCCAAAACTAGCGGGAGTTTAAATGAGCAGTTCTTC. Translated: CASSLAKTSGSLNEQFF.

CDR3 loop: CASSRKAEGYEQYF. CDR3 DNA sequence: TGTGCCAGCAGTCGAAAGGCGGAGGGTTACGAGCAGTACTTC. This chain uses TRBV27 with TRBJ2-7, with D perhaps TRBD2 (6 bases). Germline-derived CDR1 and CDR2 are MNHEY and SMNVEV (reference sequence). V lost 5 bases and J 4 bases, leaving 15 bases between the germline ends. The length of the CDR3 is 14 residues.

On this clone: Additional DNA sequences in this sample encode the identical CDR3. The genes are TRBV2 and TRBJ1-5, with D perhaps TRBD1 (6 bases). The CDR3 sequence is 14 residues long. V gave up 3 bases and J gave up 16 bases, with 22 bases separating them. Per germline, CDR1 SNHLY and CDR2 FYNNEI. The DNA for the CDR3 is TGTGCCAGCAGTGATATCGGGGGGGGCGGGGCCCGACATTTT. Residues: CASSDIGGGGARHF.

V is TRBV3-1 (or the pseudogene TRBV3-2) and J is TRBJ2-7; 8 bases fit TRBD1. The CDR3 totals 15 residues. CDR1 and CDR2 (germline): LGHDT, YNNKEL (reference sequence). Trimming took 4 bases from V and 7 from J; bases not matched to a gene: 12. In nucleotides, the CDR3 is TGTGCCAGCAGCCTCGTAACAGGGGGAATAGGGGAGCAGTACTTC. It yields the protein CASSLVTGGIGEQYF.

The chain carries TRBV28 and TRBJ1-2; D possibly corresponds to TRBD1 (6 bases). V dropped 6 bases and J dropped 2 bases, with 13 bases sitting between them. Germline V gene sequence: CDR1 MDHEN, CDR2 SYDVKM. The CDR3 spans 14 residues. This CDR3 reads CASRIPGQNYGYTF. Written as DNA, the CDR3 is TGTGCCAGCAGAATACCGGGACAAAACTATGGCTACACCTTC.

The V call is TRBV15, the J call TRBJ1-2, with a possible D match to TRBD1 (5 bases). From germline, CDR1 is LNHNV and CDR2 YYDKDF (reference sequence). The CDR3 is 13 residues long. V was pared by 1 base and J by 7 bases, with 10 bases between. The CDR3 region is CATSRVPRAGYTF. DNA of the CDR3: TGTGCCACCAGCAGAGTGCCCAGGGCTGGCTACACCTTC.

V is TRBV10-3 and J is TRBJ1-2; 7 positions agree with TRBD1. Unmatched junction bases numbered 16, after V lost 7 bases and J lost 8 bases. The CDR3 spans 15 residues. Germline CDR1 reads ENHRY; CDR2 reads SYGVKD. The CDR3 is CAINRGSTGSPGYTF. The CDR3 region has the DNA TGTGCCATCAATCGGGGATCGACAGGGTCTCCAGGCTACACCTTC.

This chain joins TRBV10-3 and TRBJ1-2; 10 bases match TRBD1. CDR1 ENHRY and CDR2 SYGVKD come from the germline V gene. The CDR3 extends over 17 amino acids. J lost 2 bases, V lost 2 bases, and 8 bases had no gene match. The CDR3 bases are TGTGCCATCAGTGAGGGACAGGGGGGTAAAGAGAACTATGGCTACACCTTC. Encoded protein: CAISEGQGGKENYGYTF.

The chain joins TRBV7-2 to TRBJ1-4; TRBD1 matches at 7 bases. CDR1 is SGHTA, CDR2 FQGNSA, per germline. The CDR3 runs to 16 residues. V lost 3 bases, J lost 2 bases, and 6 bases stayed unmatched. The CDR3 region is CASSFAGGLTNEKLFF. CDR3 in DNA: TGTGCCAGCAGCTTCGCAGGGGGGTTGACTAATGAAAAACTGTTTTTT.

The rearrangement uses TRBV28 and TRBJ2-5, with a weak D call TRBD1 (5 bases). Looked up from germline, CDR1 is MDHEN and CDR2 is SYDVKM. V gave up 3 bases and J gave up 14 bases, with 25 bases separating them. The CDR3 spans 15 residues. The chain's CDR3 is CASSLGLLPGTQGYF. For the CDR3, the DNA is TGTGCCAGCAGTTTGGGGCTCCTACCGGGCACCCAAGGATACTTC.

V gene TRBV11-2 combines with J gene TRBJ2-3; 8 bases map to TRBD1. J gave up 0 bases and V 5 bases, and 16 bases lay outside the gene matches. The CDR3 covers 19 residues. Germline values: CDR1 SGHAT, CDR2 FQNNGV. In nucleotides, the CDR3 is TGTGCCAGCAGCGAGCAGCCTTGGGACAGGACAACTAGCACAGATACGCAGTATTTT. Its translation is CASSEQPWDRTTSTDTQYF.

The chain recombines TRBV28 with TRBJ1-4; maybe TRBD1 (6 bases). The ends were cut back, 8 bases at V and 0 bases at J, with 13 bases in the middle. This CDR3 spans 15 amino acids. Germline values: CDR1 MDHEN, CDR2 SYDVKM. CDR3 sequence: CASRWGATTNEKLFF. The CDR3 region has the DNA TGTGCCAGCCGGTGGGGGGCAACAACTAATGAAAAACTGTTTTTT.

V gene TRBV28 combines with J gene TRBJ1-4; D is perhaps TRBD1 (6 bases). V was cut by 6 bases and J by 8 bases, with 19 bases left in between. The germline V gene encodes CDR1 MDHEN and CDR2 SYDVKM. The CDR3 loop spans 15 amino acids. DNA for the CDR3: TGTGCCAGCAGCTCAACCACAGGGTGGGGGGAAAAACTGTTTTTT. It yields the protein CASSSTTGWGEKLFF.

This chain uses TRBV3-1 (or the pseudogene TRBV3-2) with TRBJ1-6; maybe TRBD1 (5 bases). V shed 5 bases and J shed 9 bases, with 11 bases lying between them. The CDR3 has 13 amino acids. Germline-derived CDR1 and CDR2 are LGHDT and YNNKEL (reference sequence). The CDR3 bases are TGTGCCAGCAGCACGGGGACGGTTTCACCCCTCCACTTT. Protein product: CASSTGTVSPLHF.

This sequence joins TRBV4-1 and TRBJ1-1; D uncertain. CDR1 and CDR2 from the germline V gene are MGHRA and YSYEKL. The CDR3 has 13 amino acids. V was trimmed by 0 bases and J by 4 bases, leaving 6 bases between them. In DNA form, the CDR3 reads TGCGCCAGCAGCCAAGATCAGGCCACTGAAGCTTTCTTT. This translates into CASSQDQATEAFF.

This chain connects TRBV5-1 to TRBJ1-2; unclear D gene. Germline V gene data show CDR1 as SGHRS and CDR2 as YFSETQ. This CDR3 spans 10 amino acids. The germline V and J ends were trimmed by 2 bases and 6 bases, with 2 bases remaining between them. The CDR3 reads CASSFNGYTF. CDR3 nucleotides: TGCGCCAGCAGCTTCAATGGCTACACCTTC.

The chain has TRBV7-3 and TRBJ2-3; 10 nucleotides align to TRBD2. Per the germline V gene, CDR1 is SGHTA and CDR2 is FQGTGA. V was pared by 5 bases and J by 1 base, with 3 bases of the junction left unmatched. The CDR3 extends over 15 amino acids. The CDR3 region is CASSNSGGRTDTQYF. As DNA, the CDR3 is TGTGCCAGCAGCAATAGCGGGGGGCGCACAGATACGCAGTATTTT.